These 12 T cell receptor beta chains originate from one sample sequenced in a study of cytomegalovirus exposure and HLA in healthy donors. Repertoires were generated with immunoSEQ multiplex PCR, while TCRdb's copy carries only in-frame clones and drops some. The repertoire consists of about 160,000 clones, with 85% to 90% occurring once and the leading ten covering around 5%. The specimen sequenced was PBMCs. These TCRs come from a woman younger than 45 in good health and CMV-seronegative.

The genes are TRBV19 and TRBJ1-4; perhaps TRBD1 as D (6 bases). V lost 3 bases to trimming and J lost 5 bases, with 16 bases between them. The length of the CDR3 is 16 residues. The germline V gene has CDR1 LNHDA and CDR2 SQIVND (reference sequence). The CDR3 DNA sequence: TGTGCCAGTAGTATTGCAGTAGGGACACCGAATGAAAAACTGTTTTTT. Protein sequence: CASSIAVGTPNEKLFF.

V and J are TRBV27 and TRBJ2-7, with 11 bases that match TRBD2. The trim removed 10 bases at V and 7 bases at J, leaving 15 bases unmatched. The CDR3 totals 15 residues. Germline CDR1 reads MNHEY; CDR2 reads SMNVEV (reference sequence). CDR3 residues: CATHLSGRAGREQYF. The CDR3 bases are TGTGCCACCCACCTTAGCGGGAGGGCTGGGAGAGAGCAGTACTTC.

CDR3 sequence (DNA): TGTGCCAGCAGCTTAAGACAGGGGTATGGCTACACCTTC. This sequence encodes CASSLRQGYGYTF. The chain recombines TRBV7-3 with TRBJ1-2; 8 bases are shared with TRBD1. Trimming took 1 base from V and 5 from J; bases not matched to a gene: 0. CDR1 and CDR2 from the germline V gene are SGHTA and FQGTGA. CDR3 length: 13 amino acids.

The chain carries TRBV27 and TRBJ1-2; 9 nucleotides line up with TRBD1. Germline trimming cut 5 bases from V and 8 bases from J; bases unmatched to any gene: 12. The CDR3 length is 15 residues. Germline V gene sequence: CDR1 MNHEY, CDR2 SMNVEV (reference sequence). The CDR3 loop reads CASSPAGTGFGGYTF. The DNA of the CDR3 is TGTGCCAGCAGTCCAGCCGGGACAGGGTTTGGGGGCTACACCTTC.

The chain is built from TRBV28 and TRBJ2-7; 7 nucleotides match TRBD2. The CDR3 is made up of 13 amino acids. J gave up 0 bases and V 11 bases, and 7 bases lay outside the gene matches. CDR1 is MDHEN, CDR2 SYDVKM, per germline. The CDR3 here is CAASGKSSYEQYF. The CDR3 DNA reads TGTGCCGCAAGCGGGAAGAGCTCCTACGAGCAGTACTTC.

The rearrangement links TRBV6-6 to TRBJ1-5; D ambiguous. The V end lost 7 bases, the J end lost 4 bases, and 11 bases lay between the germline ends. This CDR3 has 13 residues. The germline V gene has CDR1 MNHNY and CDR2 SVGAGI (reference sequence). CDR3 in amino acids: CASIMDSNQPQHF. The CDR3 nucleotides read TGTGCCAGCATCATGGACTCAAATCAGCCCCAGCATTTT.

The chain couples TRBV19 to TRBJ2-1; D is ambiguous. Trimming removed 4 bases at V and 4 bases at J, with 5 bases between. The CDR3 sequence is 12 residues long. Germline values: CDR1 LNHDA, CDR2 SQIVND (reference sequence). The CDR3 nucleotides are TGTGCCAGTAGTACAACGTACAATGAGCAGTTCTTC. Translating it yields CASSTTYNEQFF.

This clone turned up a few times. The rearrangement uses TRBV9 and TRBJ1-1, with 12 bases that match TRBD1. The germline V gene encodes CDR1 SGDLS and CDR2 YYNGEE. V dropped 4 bases and J dropped 9; count of bases not matched to a gene: 4. The CDR3 is 13 amino acids. CDR3 protein: CASSTRDRGQAFF. In DNA form, the CDR3 reads TGTGCCAGCAGCACCCGGGACAGGGGGCAAGCTTTCTTT.

The chain employs TRBV2 and TRBJ2-5; D is uncertain. Germline V gene data show CDR1 as SNHLY and CDR2 as FYNNEI. Trimming shortened V by 2 bases and J by 5 bases, and 3 bases separated the two germline ends. There are 11 residues in the CDR3. The CDR3 DNA sequence: TGTGCCAGCAGTGAATGGGAGACCCAGTACTTC. This translates into CASSEWETQYF.

This clone is deemed medium-sized. V and J are TRBV6-4 and TRBJ2-1; 11 bases line up with TRBD2. The junction had 1 base not matched to a gene; V was cut back by 0 bases and J by 6 bases. CDR1 and CDR2 from the germline V gene are MRHNA and SNTAGT. This CDR3 spans 15 amino acids. The CDR3 loop is CASSDSSGGANEQFF. In DNA form, the CDR3 reads TGTGCCAGCAGTGACTCTAGCGGGGGGGCCAATGAGCAGTTCTTC.

This clone was detected once. The chain employs TRBV4-3 and TRBJ2-3; 12 nucleotides agree with TRBD2. This CDR3 region has 17 residues. Germline values: CDR1 LGHNA, CDR2 YSLEER. V trimming: 1 base; J trimming: 3 bases; junction bases outside the gene matches: 5. The CDR3 DNA is TGCGCCAGCAGCCAAGCCCCCGGGACTAGCGGGACAGATACGCAGTATTTT. Residues: CASSQAPGTSGTDTQYF.

The V and J genes are TRBV5-6 and TRBJ1-2; possible D gene TRBD1, 5 bases. V lost 0 bases and J lost 3, with 9 bases in between. The germline V gene has CDR1 SGHDT and CDR2 YYEEEE. The CDR3 extends over 14 amino acids. CDR3 region: CASSLDRTDYGYTF. The CDR3 region has the DNA TGTGCCAGCAGCTTGGACAGGACGGACTATGGCTACACCTTC.